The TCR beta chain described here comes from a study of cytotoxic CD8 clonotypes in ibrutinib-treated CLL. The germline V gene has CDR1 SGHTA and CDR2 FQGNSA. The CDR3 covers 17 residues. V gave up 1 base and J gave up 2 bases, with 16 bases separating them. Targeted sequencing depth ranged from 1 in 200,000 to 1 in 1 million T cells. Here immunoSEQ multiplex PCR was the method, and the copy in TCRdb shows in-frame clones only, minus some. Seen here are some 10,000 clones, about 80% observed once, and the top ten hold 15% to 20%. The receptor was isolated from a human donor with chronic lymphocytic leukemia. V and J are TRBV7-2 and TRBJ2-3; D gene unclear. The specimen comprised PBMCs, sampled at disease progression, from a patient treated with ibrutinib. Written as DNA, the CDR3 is TGTGCCAGCAGCTTAGTTCTTTCGTCGGACGCCACAGATACGCAGTATTTT. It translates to CASSLVLSSDATDTQYF.